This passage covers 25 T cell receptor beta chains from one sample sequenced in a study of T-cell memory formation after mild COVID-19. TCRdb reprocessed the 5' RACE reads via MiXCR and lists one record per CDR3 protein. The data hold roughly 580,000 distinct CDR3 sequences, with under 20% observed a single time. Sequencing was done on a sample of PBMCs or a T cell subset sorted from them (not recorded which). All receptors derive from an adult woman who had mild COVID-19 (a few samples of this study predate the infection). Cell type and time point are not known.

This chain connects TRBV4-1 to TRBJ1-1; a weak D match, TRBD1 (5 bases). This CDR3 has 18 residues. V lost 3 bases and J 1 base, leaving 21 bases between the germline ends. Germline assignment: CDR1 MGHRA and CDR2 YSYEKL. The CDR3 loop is CASSQVSSSRDKNTEAFF. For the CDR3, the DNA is TGCGCCAGCAGCCAGGTTTCTTCCTCCAGGGATAAGAACACTGAAGCTTTCTTT.

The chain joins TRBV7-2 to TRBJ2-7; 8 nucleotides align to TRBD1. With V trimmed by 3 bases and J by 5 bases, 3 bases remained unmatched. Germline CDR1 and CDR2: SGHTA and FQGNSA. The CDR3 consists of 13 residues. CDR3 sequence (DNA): TGTGCCAGCAGCTTCGGACAGGGCCACGAGCAGTACTTC. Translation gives CASSFGQGHEQYF.

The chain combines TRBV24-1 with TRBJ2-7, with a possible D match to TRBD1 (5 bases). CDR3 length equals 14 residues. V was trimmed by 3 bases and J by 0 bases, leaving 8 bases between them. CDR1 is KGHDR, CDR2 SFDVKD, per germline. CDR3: CATSDVDNSYEQYF. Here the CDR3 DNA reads TGTGCCACCAGTGATGTGGACAACTCCTACGAGCAGTACTTC.

The CDR3 sequence: CASSLPRTSGNTDTQYF. DNA for the CDR3: TGTGCCAGCAGTTTACCCCGGACTAGCGGAAACACAGATACGCAGTATTTT. This rearrangement joins TRBV12-3 or TRBV12-4 to TRBJ2-3; the match to TRBD2 covers 10 bases. J gave up 2 bases and V 2 bases, and 7 bases lay outside the gene matches. The CDR3 is 17 amino acids.

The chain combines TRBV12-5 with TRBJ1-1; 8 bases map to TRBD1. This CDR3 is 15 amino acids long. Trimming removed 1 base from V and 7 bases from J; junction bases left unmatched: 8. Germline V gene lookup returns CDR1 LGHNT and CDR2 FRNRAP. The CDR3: CASGLGTGSHVEAFF. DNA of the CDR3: TGTGCTAGTGGTTTGGGGACAGGGAGCCACGTTGAAGCTTTCTTT.

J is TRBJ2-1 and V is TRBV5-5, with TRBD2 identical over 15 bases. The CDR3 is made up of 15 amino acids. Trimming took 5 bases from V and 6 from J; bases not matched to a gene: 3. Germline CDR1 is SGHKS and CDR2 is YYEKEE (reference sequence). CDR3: CASRGTSGGRNEQFF. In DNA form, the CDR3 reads TGTGCCAGCAGGGGGACTAGCGGGGGGCGCAATGAGCAGTTCTTC.

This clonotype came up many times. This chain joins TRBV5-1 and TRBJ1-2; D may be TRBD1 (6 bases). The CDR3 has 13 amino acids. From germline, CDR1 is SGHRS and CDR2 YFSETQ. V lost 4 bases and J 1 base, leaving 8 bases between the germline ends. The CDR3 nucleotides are TGCGCCAGCAGCGTGGACAGTAACTATGGCTACACCTTC. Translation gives CASSVDSNYGYTF.

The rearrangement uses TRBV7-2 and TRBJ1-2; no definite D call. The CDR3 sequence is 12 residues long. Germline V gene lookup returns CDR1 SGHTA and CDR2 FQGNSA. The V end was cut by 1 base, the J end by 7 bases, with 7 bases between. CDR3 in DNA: TGTGCCAGCAGCTTAGAGGGATCTGGCTACACCTTC. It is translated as CASSLEGSGYTF.

The CDR3 is CASSQEYDGRGGQETQYF. For the CDR3, the DNA is TGCGCCAGCAGCCAAGAATACGACGGGAGGGGGGGACAAGAGACCCAGTACTTC. The rearrangement links TRBV4-3 to TRBJ2-5; TRBD2 matches at 8 bases. V trimming: 0 bases; J trimming: 2 bases; junction bases outside the gene matches: 11. The germline gives CDR1 LGHNA, CDR2 YSLEER. The CDR3 has 18 residues.

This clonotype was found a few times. The CDR3 region has the DNA TGTGCCAGCAGTGACAGGACAGATACGCAGTATTTT. Residues: CASSDRTDTQYF. The V call is TRBV6-5, the J call TRBJ2-3; TRBD1 might be the D (6 bases). The V end was cut by 5 bases, the J end by 3 bases, with 6 bases between. CDR1 and CDR2 from the germline V gene are MNHEY and SVGAGI. The CDR3 covers 12 residues.

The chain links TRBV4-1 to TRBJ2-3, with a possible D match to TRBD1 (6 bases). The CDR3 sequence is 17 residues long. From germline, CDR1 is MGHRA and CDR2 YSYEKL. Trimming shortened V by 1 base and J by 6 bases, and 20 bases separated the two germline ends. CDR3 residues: CASSQVKTGHDHDTQYF. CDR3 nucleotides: TGCGCCAGCAGCCAAGTTAAAACGGGACACGACCACGATACGCAGTATTTT.

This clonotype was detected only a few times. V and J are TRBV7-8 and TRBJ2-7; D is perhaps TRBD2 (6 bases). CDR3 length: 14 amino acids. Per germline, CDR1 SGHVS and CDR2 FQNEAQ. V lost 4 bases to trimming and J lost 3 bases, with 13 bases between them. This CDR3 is CASSYRDLGYEQYF. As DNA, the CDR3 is TGTGCCAGCAGCTACCGGGACTTGGGCTACGAGCAGTACTTC.

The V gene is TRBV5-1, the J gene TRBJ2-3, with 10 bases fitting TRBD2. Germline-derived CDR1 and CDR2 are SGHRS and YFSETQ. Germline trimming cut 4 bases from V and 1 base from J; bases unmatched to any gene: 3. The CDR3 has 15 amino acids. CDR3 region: CASSEAGGRTDTQYF. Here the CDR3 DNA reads TGCGCCAGCAGCGAAGCGGGGGGGCGCACAGATACGCAGTATTTT.

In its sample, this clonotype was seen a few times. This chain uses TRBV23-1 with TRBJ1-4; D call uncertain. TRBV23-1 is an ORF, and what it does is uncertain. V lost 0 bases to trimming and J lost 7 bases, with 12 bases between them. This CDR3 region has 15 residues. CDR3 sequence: CASSQSWQAFEKLFF. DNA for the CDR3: TGCGCCAGCAGTCAATCGTGGCAGGCTTTTGAAAAACTGTTTTTT.

CDR3 DNA: TGTGCCAGCAGCTTAGCCCATACTAGCGGGGGCTCCTACAATGAGCAGTTCTTC. Its protein is CASSLAHTSGGSYNEQFF. The genes are TRBV11-2 and TRBJ2-1; TRBD2 matches 11 bases. V lost 1 base, J lost 0 bases, and 5 bases stayed unmatched. The CDR3 contains 18 residues. Germline V gene sequence: CDR1 SGHAT, CDR2 FQNNGV.

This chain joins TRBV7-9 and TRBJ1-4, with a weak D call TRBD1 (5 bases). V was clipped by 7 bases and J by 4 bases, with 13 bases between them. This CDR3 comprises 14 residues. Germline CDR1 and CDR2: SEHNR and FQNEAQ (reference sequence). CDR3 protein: CASTGWQGNEKLFF. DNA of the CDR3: TGTGCCAGCACCGGGTGGCAGGGTAATGAAAAACTGTTTTTT.

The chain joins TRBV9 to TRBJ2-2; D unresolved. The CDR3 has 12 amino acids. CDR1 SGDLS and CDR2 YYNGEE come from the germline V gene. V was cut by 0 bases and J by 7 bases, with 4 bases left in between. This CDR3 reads CASSVGNGELFF. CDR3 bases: TGTGCCAGCAGCGTAGGTAACGGGGAGCTGTTTTTT.

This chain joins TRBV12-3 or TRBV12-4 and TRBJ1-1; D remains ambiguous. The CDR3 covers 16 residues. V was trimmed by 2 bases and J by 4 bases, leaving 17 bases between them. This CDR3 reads CASSLTQAERSTEAFF. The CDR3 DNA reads TGTGCCAGCAGTTTAACGCAGGCCGAGAGGTCCACTGAAGCTTTCTTT.

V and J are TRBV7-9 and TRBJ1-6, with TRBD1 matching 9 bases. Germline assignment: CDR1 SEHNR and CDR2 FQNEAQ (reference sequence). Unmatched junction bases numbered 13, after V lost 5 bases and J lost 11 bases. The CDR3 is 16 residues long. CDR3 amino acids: CASSPPSTGGLTPLHF. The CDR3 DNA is TGTGCCAGCAGCCCACCCTCGACAGGGGGACTGACACCCCTCCACTTT.

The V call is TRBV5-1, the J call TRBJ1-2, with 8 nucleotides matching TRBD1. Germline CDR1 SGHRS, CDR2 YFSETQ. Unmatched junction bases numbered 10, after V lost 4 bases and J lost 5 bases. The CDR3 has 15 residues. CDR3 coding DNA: TGCGCCAGCAGCCCTTGGACAGGGTCCGGGTATGGCTACACCTTC. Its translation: CASSPWTGSGYGYTF. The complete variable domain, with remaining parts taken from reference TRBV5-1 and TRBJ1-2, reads KAGVTQTPRYLIKTRGQQVTLSCSPISGHRSVSWYQQTPGQGLQFLFEYFSETQRNKGNFPGRFSGRQFSNSRSEMNVSTLELGDSALYLCASSPWTGSGYGYTFGSGTRLTVV.

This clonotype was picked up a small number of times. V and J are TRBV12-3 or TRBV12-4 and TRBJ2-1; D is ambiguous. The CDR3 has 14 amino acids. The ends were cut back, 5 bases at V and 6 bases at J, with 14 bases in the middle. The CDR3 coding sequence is TGTGCCAGCAGTCTCCCGTGGAGATCCAATGAGCAGTTCTTC. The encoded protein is CASSLPWRSNEQFF.

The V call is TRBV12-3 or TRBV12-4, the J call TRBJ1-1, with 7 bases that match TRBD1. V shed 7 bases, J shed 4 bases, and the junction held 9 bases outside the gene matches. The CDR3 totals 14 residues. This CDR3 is CASTNRGETTEAFF. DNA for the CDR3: TGTGCCAGCACCAACAGGGGTGAGACCACTGAAGCTTTCTTT.

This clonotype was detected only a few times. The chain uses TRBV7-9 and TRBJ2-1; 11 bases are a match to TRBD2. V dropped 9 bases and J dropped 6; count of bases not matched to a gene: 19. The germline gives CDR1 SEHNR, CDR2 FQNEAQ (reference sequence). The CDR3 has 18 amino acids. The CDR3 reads CASWGATSGDMVGNEQFF. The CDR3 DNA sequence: TGTGCCAGTTGGGGGGCGACTAGCGGGGACATGGTGGGCAATGAGCAGTTCTTC. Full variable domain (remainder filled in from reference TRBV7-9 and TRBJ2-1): DTGVSQNPRHKITKRGQNVTFRCDPISEHNRLYWYRQTLGQGPEFLTYFQNEAQLEKSRLLSDRFSAERPKGSFSTLEIQRTEQGDSAMYLCASWGATSGDMVGNEQFFGPGTRLTVL.

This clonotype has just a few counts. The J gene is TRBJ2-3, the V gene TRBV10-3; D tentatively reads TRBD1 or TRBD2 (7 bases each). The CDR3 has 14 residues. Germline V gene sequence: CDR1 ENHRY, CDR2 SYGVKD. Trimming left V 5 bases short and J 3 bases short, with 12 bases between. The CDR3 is CAISQGGRTDTQYF. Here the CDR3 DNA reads TGTGCCATCAGTCAGGGGGGGCGGACAGATACGCAGTATTTT.

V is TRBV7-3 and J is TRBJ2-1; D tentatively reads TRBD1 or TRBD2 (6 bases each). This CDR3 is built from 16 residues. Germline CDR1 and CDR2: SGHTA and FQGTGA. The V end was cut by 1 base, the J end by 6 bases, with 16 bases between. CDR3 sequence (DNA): TGTGCCAGCAGCTTAAATTTTTGGGGGGCGGTCAATGAGCAGTTCTTC. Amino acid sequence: CASSLNFWGAVNEQFF.